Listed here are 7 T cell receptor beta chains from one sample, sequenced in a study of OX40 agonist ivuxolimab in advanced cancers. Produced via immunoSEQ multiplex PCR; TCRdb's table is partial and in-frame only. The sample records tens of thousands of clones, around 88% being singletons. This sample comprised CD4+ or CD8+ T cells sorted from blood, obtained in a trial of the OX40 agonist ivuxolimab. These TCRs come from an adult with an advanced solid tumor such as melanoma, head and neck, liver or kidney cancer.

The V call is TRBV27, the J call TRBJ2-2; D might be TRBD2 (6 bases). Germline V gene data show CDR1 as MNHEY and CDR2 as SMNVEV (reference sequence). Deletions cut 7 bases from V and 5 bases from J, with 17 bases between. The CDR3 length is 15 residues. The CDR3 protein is CASIMGGPGTGELFF. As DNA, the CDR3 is TGTGCCAGCATCATGGGAGGCCCTGGAACCGGGGAGCTGTTTTTT.

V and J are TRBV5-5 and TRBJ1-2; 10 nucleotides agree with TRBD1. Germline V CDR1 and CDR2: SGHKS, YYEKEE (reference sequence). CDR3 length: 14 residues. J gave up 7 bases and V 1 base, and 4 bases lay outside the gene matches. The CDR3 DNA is TGTGCCAGCAGCTTGTGGTGGGACAGGGGTGGCTACACCTTC. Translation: CASSLWWDRGGYTF.

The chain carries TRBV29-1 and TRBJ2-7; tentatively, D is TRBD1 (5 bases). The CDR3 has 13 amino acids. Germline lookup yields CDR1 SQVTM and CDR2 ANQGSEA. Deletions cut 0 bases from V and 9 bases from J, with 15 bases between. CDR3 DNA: TGCAGCGTTGAAGATCCCCAGGGCCTGGGGCAGTACTTC. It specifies CSVEDPQGLGQYF.

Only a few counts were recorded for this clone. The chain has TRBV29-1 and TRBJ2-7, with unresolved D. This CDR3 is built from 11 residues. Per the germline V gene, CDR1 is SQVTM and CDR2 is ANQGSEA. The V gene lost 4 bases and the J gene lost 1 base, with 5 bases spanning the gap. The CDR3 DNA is TGCAGCGTTGTGGGGTCCTACGAGCAGTACTTC. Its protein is CSVVGSYEQYF.

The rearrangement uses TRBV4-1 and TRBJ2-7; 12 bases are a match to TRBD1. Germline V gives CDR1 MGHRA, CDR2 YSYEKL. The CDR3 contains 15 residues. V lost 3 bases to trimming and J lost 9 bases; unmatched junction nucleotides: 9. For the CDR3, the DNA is TGCGCCAGCAGCCATGTGGGGACAGGGGGCTTTGGGCAGTACTTC. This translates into CASSHVGTGGFGQYF.

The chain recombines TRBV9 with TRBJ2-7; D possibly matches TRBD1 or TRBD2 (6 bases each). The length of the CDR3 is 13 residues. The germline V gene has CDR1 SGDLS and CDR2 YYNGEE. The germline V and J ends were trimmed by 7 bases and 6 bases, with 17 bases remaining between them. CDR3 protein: CASGGPRASEQYF. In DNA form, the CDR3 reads TGTGCCAGCGGGGGGCCCCGAGCCAGCGAGCAGTACTTC.

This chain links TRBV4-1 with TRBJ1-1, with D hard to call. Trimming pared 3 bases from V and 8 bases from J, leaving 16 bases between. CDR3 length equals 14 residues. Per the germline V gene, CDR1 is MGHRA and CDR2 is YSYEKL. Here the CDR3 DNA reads TGCGCCAGCAGCCAGGAGGAGTTTCGGTTGGAAGCTTTCTTT. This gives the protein CASSQEEFRLEAFF.